One sample yielded the 3 T cell receptor beta chains listed below, sequenced in a study of CXCR3-negative and CXCR3-positive naive CD8 T cells. UMI-labeled 5' RACE TRB cDNA libraries were prepared from the cells. For each CDR3 protein, TCRdb gives one entry from its re-call of the 5' RACE reads, without DNA. This sample's table reports tens of thousands of distinct CDR3 sequences. Input material: memory CD8+ T cells from blood. The receptors shown here come from a human donor in good health. Some clones in this sample may be carry-over from other donors' samples.

This chain joins TRBV4-3 and TRBJ2-1; the D call of TRBD2 rests on TCRdb alone, since no DNA is present to check it. The CDR3 has 15 amino acids. Germline loops: CDR1 LGHNA, CDR2 YSLEER. This CDR3 is CASSQDPGLNNEQFF.

The chain employs TRBV4-3 and TRBJ2-7. The CDR3 is made up of 16 amino acids. CDR1 is LGHNA and CDR2 is YSLEER in the germline V gene. The CDR3 is CASSQDWADHSYEQYF.

The gene calls are TRBV5-6 and TRBJ2-5; the D call of TRBD1 rests on TCRdb alone, since no DNA is present to check it. Germline assignment: CDR1 SGHDT and CDR2 YYEEEE. The CDR3 runs to 15 residues. The CDR3 loop reads CASSLLRDPRETQYF.